What follows are 2 T cell receptor beta chains derived from one specimen sequenced in a study of Graves' ophthalmopathy and Graves' hyperthyroidism. Scientists amplified the TCR beta CDR3 regions from RNA transcripts. In the first round, RT-PCR was carried out with HTBI primers, and a multiplex PCR formed the second round. TCRdb processed the multiplex PCR reads anew with MiXCR; each CDR3 protein has one entry. The sample includes tens of thousands of distinct CDR3 sequences, 40% to 65% seen only once; the top ten take roughly 18%. Material: peripheral blood. These receptors originate from an adult man with Graves' ophthalmopathy.

Within the sample, this clonotype is medium-sized (0.01 to 0.1%). The chain has TRBV25-1 and TRBJ2-7; a possible D gene is TRBD2 (6 bases). There are 13 residues in the CDR3. Germline CDR1 MGHDK, CDR2 SYGVNS. V dropped 0 bases and J dropped 4 bases, with 7 bases sitting between them. The DNA of the CDR3 is TGTGCCAGCAGTGAATATGGGGGGTACGAGCAGTACGTC. It specifies CASSEYGGYEQYV.

The chain links TRBV5-4 to TRBJ2-1; the match to TRBD2 covers 9 bases. CDR3 length: 15 residues. Germline V lookup: CDR1 SGHNT, CDR2 YYREEE (reference sequence). After removal of 5 bases from V and 12 bases from J, the junction contained 15 bases not matched to a gene. DNA for the CDR3: TGTGCCAGCAGACTAGCGGGCTTAAGCACAGATACGCAGTTCTTC. Its translation is CASRLAGLSTDTQFF.